The 11 T cell receptor beta chains below come from one sample, sequenced in a study of cytomegalovirus exposure and HLA in healthy donors (dated by TCRdb to between 2016 and 2019). The library came from the immunoSEQ multiplex PCR assay. Sourced from immuneACCESS, this table was stored by TCRdb with only in-frame sequences that have V and J called. A share of the clones is absent; for the studies checked, an unresolved V gene accounts for under half, and the remainder has no known explanation. The sample profile shows roughly 62,000 clones; around 94% of them were found once. The ten largest clones capture roughly 2.4% of the sample. The specimen was PBMCs. Receptor source: a man aged 18 to 30 in good health and CMV-seronegative.

This chain uses TRBV28 with TRBJ2-2; unclear D gene. This CDR3 is built from 12 residues. V dropped 6 bases and J dropped 6 bases, with 8 bases sitting between them. Germline V CDR1 and CDR2: MDHEN, SYDVKM. The CDR3 DNA follows: TGTGCCAGCAGAATCCCCTCCGGGGAGCTGTTTTTT. Amino acids: CASRIPSGELFF.

The J gene is TRBJ2-2, the V gene TRBV18, with 8 bases lining up with TRBD1. Germline lookup yields CDR1 KGHSH and CDR2 LQKENI. V was clipped by 3 bases and J by 1 base; unmatched bases: 7. The CDR3 extends over 17 amino acids. The CDR3 spells CASSPAGGAGNTGELFF. The CDR3 region has the DNA TGTGCCAGCTCACCCGCAGGGGGCGCGGGGAACACCGGGGAGCTGTTTTTT.

The chain joins TRBV19 to TRBJ2-1; TRBD1 matches 9 bases. The CDR3 has 16 amino acids. Germline V gives CDR1 LNHDA, CDR2 SQIVND (reference sequence). V dropped 5 bases and J dropped 7; count of bases not matched to a gene: 12. The CDR3 bases are TGTGCCAGTAGTGTCCCCCGGGACAGGGAGGGAAATGAGCAGTTCTTC. It encodes CASSVPRDREGNEQFF.

The gene calls are TRBV19 and TRBJ2-7; D gene uncertain. V was trimmed by 1 base and J by 0 bases, leaving 10 bases between them. The CDR3 consists of 15 residues. Per germline, CDR1 LNHDA and CDR2 SQIVND (reference sequence). CDR3 residues: CASSIVAASSYEQYF. CDR3 DNA: TGTGCCAGTAGTATAGTGGCGGCCAGCTCCTACGAGCAGTACTTC.

The chain couples TRBV6-1 to TRBJ2-1, with D perhaps TRBD2 (5 bases). Trimming took off 1 base at V and 3 bases at J, with 7 bases between the two ends. There are 14 residues in the CDR3. The germline CDR1 and CDR2 sequences are MNHNS and SASEGT. Written as DNA, the CDR3 is TGTGCCAGCAGTGAAGTTACTAGCTACAATGAGCAGTTCTTC. Protein product: CASSEVTSYNEQFF.

V and J are TRBV7-2 and TRBJ2-2, with TRBD2 identical over 8 bases. CDR1 and CDR2 from the germline V gene are SGHTA and FQGNSA. V shed 6 bases and J 4 bases; nucleotides not matched to a gene: 7. There are 15 residues in the CDR3. This chain's CDR3 is CASSPAGVLTGELFF. The CDR3 nucleotides are TGTGCCAGCAGTCCAGCGGGAGTCCTCACCGGGGAGCTGTTTTTT.

The rearrangement links TRBV4-2 to TRBJ2-5, with 8 bases aligning to TRBD1. The CDR3 has 15 residues. From germline, CDR1 is LGHNA and CDR2 YNFKEQ. The trim removed 4 bases at V and 5 bases at J, leaving 9 bases unmatched. The CDR3 is CASSRTGMVIETQYF. The CDR3 DNA reads as TGTGCCAGCAGCCGGACAGGGATGGTGATTGAGACCCAGTACTTC.

This sequence joins TRBV19 and TRBJ2-1; 9 bases agree with TRBD2. The CDR3 has 14 amino acids. V lost 3 bases to trimming and J lost 10 bases; unmatched junction nucleotides: 7. Germline V gene lookup returns CDR1 LNHDA and CDR2 SQIVND (reference sequence). For the CDR3, the DNA is TGTGCCAGTAGTATGGGCGGGAGGGCCCGGGAGCAGTTCTTC. Encoded protein: CASSMGGRAREQFF.

The genes are TRBV9 and TRBJ2-7; maybe TRBD1 (6 bases). Deletions cut 3 bases from V and 5 bases from J, with 12 bases between. CDR3 length: 13 residues. Germline-derived CDR1 and CDR2 are SGDLS and YYNGEE. Here the CDR3 reads CASSAYTGNEQYF. CDR3 sequence (DNA): TGTGCCAGCAGCGCCTATACAGGGAACGAGCAGTACTTC. Supplemented by reference TRBV9 and TRBJ2-7, the full variable domain reads DSGVTQTPKHLITATGQRVTLRCSPRSGDLSVYWYQQSLDQGLQFLIQYYNGEERAKGNILERFSAQQFPDLHSELNLSSLELGDSALYFCASSAYTGNEQYFGPGTRLTVT.

The chain links TRBV19 to TRBJ2-3; no clear D gene. With 1 base removed from V and 0 bases from J, the gap between germline ends came to 5 bases. CDR3 length: 14 residues. Germline CDR1 LNHDA, CDR2 SQIVND (reference sequence). CDR3 nucleotide sequence: TGTGCCAGTAGTATAGCGGTAAGCACAGATACGCAGTATTTT. It translates to CASSIAVSTDTQYF. The variable domain in full, completed from reference TRBV19 and TRBJ2-3, reads DGGITQSPKYLFRKEGQNVTLSCEQNLNHDAMYWYRQDPGQGLRLIYYSQIVNDFQKGDIAEGYSVSREKKESFPLTVTSAQKNPTAFYLCASSIAVSTDTQYFGPGTRLTVL.

The gene calls are TRBV19 and TRBJ1-2, with D perhaps TRBD1 (5 bases). Per the germline V gene, CDR1 is LNHDA and CDR2 is SQIVND (reference sequence). The CDR3 has 15 amino acids. The V end was cut by 3 bases, the J end by 4 bases, with 15 bases between. CDR3 region: CASSIGAREGYGYTF. Here the CDR3 DNA reads TGTGCCAGTAGTATTGGGGCAAGGGAGGGCTATGGCTACACCTTC.